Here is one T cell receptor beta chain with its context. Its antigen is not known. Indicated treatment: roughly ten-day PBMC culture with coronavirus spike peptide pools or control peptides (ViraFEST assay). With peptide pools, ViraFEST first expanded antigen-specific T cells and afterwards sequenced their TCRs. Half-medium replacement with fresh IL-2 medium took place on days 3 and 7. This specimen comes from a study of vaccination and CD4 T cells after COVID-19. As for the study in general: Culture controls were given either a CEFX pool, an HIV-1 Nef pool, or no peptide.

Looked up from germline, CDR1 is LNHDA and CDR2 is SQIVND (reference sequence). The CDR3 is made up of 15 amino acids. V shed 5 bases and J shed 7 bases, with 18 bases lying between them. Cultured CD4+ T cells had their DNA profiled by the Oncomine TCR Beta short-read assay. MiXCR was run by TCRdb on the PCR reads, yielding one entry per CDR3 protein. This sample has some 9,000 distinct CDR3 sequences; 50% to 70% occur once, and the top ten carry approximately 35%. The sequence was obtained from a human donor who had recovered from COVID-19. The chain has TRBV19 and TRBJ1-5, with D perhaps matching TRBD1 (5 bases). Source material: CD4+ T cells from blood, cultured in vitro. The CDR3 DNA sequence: TGTGCCAGTAGTCCCGGGACGCTCCTGTACCAGCCCCAGCATTTT. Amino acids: CASSPGTLLYQPQHF.